The TCR beta chain described here comes from a study of regulatory T cells in long-lasting Graves disease. The TCR beta library used iRepertoire HTBI primers with Arm-PCR amplification of CDR3. TCRdb reprocessed the multiplex PCR reads with MiXCR, giving one entry per CDR3 protein. The sample yields hundreds of thousands of distinct CDR3 sequences, about a sixth seen once. Whole-study findings and limits: Shared public clonotypes totalled 2,741 in persistent patients, compared with just under 1,000 in new patients. There was favoring of TRBV28, TRBJ1-2 and TRBJ2-5 in persistent disease.

The time point here: newly diagnosed GD, antithyroid drugs for less than 3 months. PBMC-derived RNA was used for the TCR library. Trimming removed 2 bases from V and 4 bases from J; junction bases left unmatched: 2. The germline V gene has CDR1 SGHDN and CDR2 FVKESK. CDR3 length: 15 amino acids. There are a few counts of this clonotype. What it binds is not known. These data were also filed under a second study, of T cells in Graves' hyperthyroidism and ophthalmopathy. That work states: Initially, a first-round RT-PCR of the TCR CDR3 employed the HTBI primer set. Among thyroid clonotypes expanded above 0.001, most also appeared in blood.

The sequence was obtained from a man in his forties with Graves disease. This material consisted of peripheral blood mononuclear cells (PBMCs), taken at new diagnosis, from a patient treated with antithyroid drugs. The chain carries TRBV14 and TRBJ2-2; TRBD1 matches at 9 bases. This CDR3 reads CASSQRDRATGELFF. CDR3 DNA sequence: TGTGCCAGCAGCCAACGGGACAGGGCCACCGGGGAGCTGTTTTTT.